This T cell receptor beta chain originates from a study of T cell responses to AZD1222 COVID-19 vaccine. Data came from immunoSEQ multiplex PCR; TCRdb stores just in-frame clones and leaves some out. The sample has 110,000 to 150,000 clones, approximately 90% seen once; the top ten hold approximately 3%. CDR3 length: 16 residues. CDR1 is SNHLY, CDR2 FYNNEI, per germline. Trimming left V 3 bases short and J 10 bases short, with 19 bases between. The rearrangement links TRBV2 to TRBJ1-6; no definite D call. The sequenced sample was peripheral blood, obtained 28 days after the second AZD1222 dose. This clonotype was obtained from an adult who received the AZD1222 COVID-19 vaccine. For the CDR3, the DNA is TGTGCCAGCAGTGATAGACCCAGGATAGATGCCTCACCCCTCCACTTT. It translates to CASSDRPRIDASPLHF.